The 10 T cell receptor beta chains below were found in one sample sequenced in a study of Ad26.COV2.S vaccination and SARS-CoV-2 variants. Produced via immunoSEQ multiplex PCR; TCRdb's table is partial and in-frame only. The data contain roughly 320,000 clones, around 87% of them singletons. Indicated treatment: 19 received Ad26.COV2.S at low or high dose, single or two shots; 5 received placebo; per-sample allocation not given. Samples came from day 63 after the first vaccine or placebo injection. This specimen consisted of peripheral blood, obtained in a trial of Ad26.COV2.S vaccine versus placebo. Receptors originate from a person between 18 and 59 years old who received the Ad26.COV2.S COVID-19 vaccine or a placebo.

This chain connects TRBV13 to TRBJ2-3; 8 bases fit TRBD2. The ends lost 5 bases at V and 1 base at J; junction bases unmatched: 11. The CDR3 is made up of 17 amino acids. Germline lookup yields CDR1 PRHDT and CDR2 FYEKMQ (reference sequence). The CDR3 region has the DNA TGTGCCAGCAGCCTCCCGGGGGGTAGCGGGGGCACAGATACGCAGTATTTT. It codes for CASSLPGGSGGTDTQYF.

The J gene is TRBJ2-3, the V gene TRBV5-6; D not certain. The CDR3 covers 12 residues. Germline CDR1 reads SGHDT; CDR2 reads YYEEEE. Trimming removed 0 bases at V and 6 bases at J, with 5 bases between. CDR3 nucleotides: TGTGCCAGCAGCTTGGGGGGTGATACGCAGTATTTT. This translates into CASSLGGDTQYF.

This chain joins TRBV18 and TRBJ1-5; 7 nucleotides align to TRBD1. The germline V gene encodes CDR1 KGHSH and CDR2 LQKENI. The CDR3 runs 16 residues. V dropped 0 bases and J dropped 7; count of bases not matched to a gene: 9. This CDR3 reads CASSPPSGGGRQPQHF. CDR3 coding DNA: TGTGCCAGCTCACCACCATCCGGAGGGGGCAGACAGCCCCAGCATTTT.

This clone appeared a single time. Other DNA sequences from this sample encode an identical CDR3 as well. The J gene is TRBJ1-1, the V gene TRBV6-2 or TRBV6-3, with D unclear. The CDR3 length is 14 residues. V was cut by 0 bases and J by 5 bases, with 10 bases left in between. Germline V CDR1 and CDR2: MNHEY, SVGEGT. The CDR3 coding sequence is TGTGCCAGCAGTTACTCGGCAGGCGGAACTGAAGCTTTCTTT. Protein: CASSYSAGGTEAFF.

This chain connects TRBV6-2 or TRBV6-3 to TRBJ1-5, with TRBD1 as a possible D gene (6 bases). Germline V gene lookup returns CDR1 MNHEY and CDR2 SVGEGT. Trimming cost V 2 bases and J 0 bases, with 11 bases left between them. The CDR3 extends over 16 amino acids. This CDR3 reads CASSYPPGVSNQPQHF. The CDR3 DNA reads as TGTGCCAGCAGTTACCCGCCAGGGGTTAGCAATCAGCCCCAGCATTTT.

The rearrangement joins TRBV10-3 to TRBJ1-3, with D unresolved. Germline V gene lookup returns CDR1 ENHRY and CDR2 SYGVKD. V was clipped by 3 bases and J by 4 bases, with 7 bases between them. The CDR3 length is 13 residues. The CDR3 sequence: CAISDLRGNTIYF. The CDR3 coding sequence is TGTGCCATCAGTGACCTTAGGGGAAACACCATATATTTT.

This chain uses TRBV13 with TRBJ2-7; D is possibly TRBD1 or TRBD2 (5 bases each). This CDR3 has 16 residues. Germline lookup yields CDR1 PRHDT and CDR2 FYEKMQ (reference sequence). V was trimmed by 5 bases and J by 5 bases, leaving 22 bases between them. CDR3: CASSLSKWVGVDEQYF. CDR3 sequence (DNA): TGTGCCAGCAGCCTCAGTAAATGGGTGGGGGTGGACGAGCAGTACTTC.

The chain uses TRBV4-2 and TRBJ1-5; D uncertain. V was cut by 2 bases and J by 3 bases, with 11 bases left in between. The germline V gene encodes CDR1 LGHNA and CDR2 YNFKEQ. The CDR3 spans 15 residues. CDR3 coding DNA: TGTGCCAGCAGCCAAAGTTACAATACCAATCAGCCCCAGCATTTT. Translation: CASSQSYNTNQPQHF.

The DNA for the CDR3 is TGTGCCAGCAGCTCGGGGACAGGGAAGAGGGTTTCACCCCTCCACTTT. As protein: CASSSGTGKRVSPLHF. The J gene is TRBJ1-6, the V gene TRBV5-4; 9 nucleotides align to TRBD1. The CDR3 has 16 amino acids. CDR1 SGHNT and CDR2 YYREEE come from the germline V gene (reference sequence). After removal of 3 bases from V and 9 bases from J, the junction contained 10 bases not matched to a gene.

The V call is TRBV6-6, the J call TRBJ2-7; 9 positions match TRBD1. V lost 6 bases, J lost 4 bases, and 7 bases stayed unmatched. CDR1 is MNHNY, CDR2 SVGAGI, per germline (reference sequence). There are 14 residues in the CDR3. The CDR3 spells CASSSGTGMYEQYF. In DNA form, the CDR3 reads TGTGCCAGCAGCTCCGGGACAGGGATGTACGAGCAGTACTTC.